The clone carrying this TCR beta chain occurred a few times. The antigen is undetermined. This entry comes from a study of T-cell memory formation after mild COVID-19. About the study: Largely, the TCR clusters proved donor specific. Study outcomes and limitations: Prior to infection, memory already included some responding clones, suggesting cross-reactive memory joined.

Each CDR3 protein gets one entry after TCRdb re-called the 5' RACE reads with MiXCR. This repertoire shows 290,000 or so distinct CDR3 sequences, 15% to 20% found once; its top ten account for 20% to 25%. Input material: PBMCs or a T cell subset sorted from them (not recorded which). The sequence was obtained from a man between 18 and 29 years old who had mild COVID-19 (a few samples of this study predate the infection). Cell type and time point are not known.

The CDR3 spells CSARDNRQGDIQYF. CDR3 nucleotides: TGCAGTGCTAGAGATAATAGACAGGGAGACATTCAGTACTTC. This chain connects TRBV20-1 to TRBJ2-4; 7 positions match TRBD1. The CDR3 runs to 14 residues. After removal of 0 bases from V and 8 bases from J, the junction contained 7 bases not matched to a gene. CDR1 is DFQATT and CDR2 is SNEGSKA in the germline V gene (reference sequence).